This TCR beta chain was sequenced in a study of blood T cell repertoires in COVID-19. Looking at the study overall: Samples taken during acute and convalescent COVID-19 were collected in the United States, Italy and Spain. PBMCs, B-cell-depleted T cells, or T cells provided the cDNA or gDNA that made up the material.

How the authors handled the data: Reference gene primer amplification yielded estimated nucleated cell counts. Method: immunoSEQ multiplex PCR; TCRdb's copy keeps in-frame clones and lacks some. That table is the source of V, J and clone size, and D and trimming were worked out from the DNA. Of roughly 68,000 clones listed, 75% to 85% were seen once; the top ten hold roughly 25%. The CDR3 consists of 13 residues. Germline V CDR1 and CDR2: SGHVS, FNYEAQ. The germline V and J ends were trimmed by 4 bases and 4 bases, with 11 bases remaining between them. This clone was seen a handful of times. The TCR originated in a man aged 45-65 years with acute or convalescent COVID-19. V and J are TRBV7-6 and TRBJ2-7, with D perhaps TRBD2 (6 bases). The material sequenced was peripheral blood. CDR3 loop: CASSYGTPYEQYF. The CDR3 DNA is TGTGCCAGCAGCTACGGGACTCCTTACGAGCAGTACTTC.